These 5 T cell receptor beta chains were all obtained from the same sample, sequenced in a study of blood T cell repertoires in COVID-19. Repertoires were generated with immunoSEQ multiplex PCR, while TCRdb's copy carries only in-frame clones and drops some. The sample records approximately 300,000 clones, 70% to 90% being singletons. Specimen: PBMCs or T cells enriched from blood (not recorded which). These receptors all come from a woman aged 25 to 45 who had recovered from COVID-19.

The V call is TRBV25-1, the J call TRBJ1-2; TRBD1 aligns across 9 bases. The V gene end was trimmed by 11 bases and the J gene end by 4 bases; junction bases not matched to a gene: 5. CDR3 size: 12 residues. Germline lookup yields CDR1 MGHDK and CDR2 SYGVNS. The CDR3 nucleotides read TGTGCCGCTTGGGACAGGGCCTATGGCTACACCTTC. Translated: CAAWDRAYGYTF.

This clone has just one count. The chain links TRBV19 to TRBJ1-1; 7 positions agree with TRBD1. The CDR3 runs 16 residues. Germline V lookup: CDR1 LNHDA, CDR2 SQIVND (reference sequence). With V trimmed by 5 bases and J by 11 bases, 20 bases remained unmatched. The CDR3 region is CASSVGQEIPGSGAFF. Here the CDR3 DNA reads TGTGCCAGTAGTGTCGGACAGGAAATCCCCGGTTCGGGGGCTTTCTTT.

This clone is a singleton in its sample. The CDR3 loop reads CASTSAGANTEAFF. Here the CDR3 DNA reads TGTGCCAGCACTTCCGCCGGAGCGAACACTGAAGCTTTCTTT. The chain combines TRBV7-2 with TRBJ1-1; D is unresolved. Trimming took off 7 bases at V and 1 base at J, with 13 bases between the two ends. Per germline, CDR1 SGHTA and CDR2 FQGNSA. This CDR3 region has 14 residues.

The V and J genes are TRBV7-9 and TRBJ2-7; no firm D call. The CDR3 is 13 amino acids. Between the trimmed V and J ends, which lost 0 bases and 3 bases, there was a span of 6 bases. The germline CDR1 and CDR2 sequences are SEHNR and FQNEAQ (reference sequence). DNA for the CDR3: TGTGCCAGCAGCTTAGCGCCAGGCTACGAGCAGTACTTC. Its translation: CASSLAPGYEQYF.

The J gene is TRBJ1-5, the V gene TRBV5-1; no clear D. The V end lost 0 bases, the J end lost 7 bases, and 8 bases lay between the germline ends. Germline CDR1 reads SGHRS; CDR2 reads YFSETQ. The CDR3 spans 13 residues. CDR3 DNA sequence: TGCGCCAGCAGCTTGGACGGAGACCAGCCCCAGCATTTT. Amino acid sequence: CASSLDGDQPQHF.